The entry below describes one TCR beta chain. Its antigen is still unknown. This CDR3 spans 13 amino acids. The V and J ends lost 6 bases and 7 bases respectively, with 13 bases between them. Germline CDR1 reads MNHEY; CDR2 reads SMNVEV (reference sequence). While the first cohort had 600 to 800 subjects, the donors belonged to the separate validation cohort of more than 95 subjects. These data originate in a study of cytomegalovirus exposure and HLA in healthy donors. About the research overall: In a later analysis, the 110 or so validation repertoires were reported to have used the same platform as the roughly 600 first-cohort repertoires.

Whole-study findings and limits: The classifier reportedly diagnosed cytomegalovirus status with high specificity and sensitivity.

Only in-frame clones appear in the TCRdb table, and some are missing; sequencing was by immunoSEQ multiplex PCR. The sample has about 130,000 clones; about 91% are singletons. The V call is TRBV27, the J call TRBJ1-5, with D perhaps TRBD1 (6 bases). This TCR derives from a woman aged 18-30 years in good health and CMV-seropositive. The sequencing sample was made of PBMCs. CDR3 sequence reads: CASRVGRGQPQHF. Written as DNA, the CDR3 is TGTGCCAGCAGGGTAGGCAGGGGACAGCCCCAGCATTTT.